These 8 T cell receptor beta chains share one sample of origin, sequenced in a study of T cells in Graves' hyperthyroidism and ophthalmopathy. RNA transcripts gave rise to amplified TCR beta CDR3 regions. First-round RT-PCR targeting the TCR CDR3 was performed with the HTBI primer set. TCRdb re-called the multiplex PCR reads through MiXCR, storing one row per CDR3 protein. The profile shows more than 40,000 distinct CDR3 sequences, about half of them singletons. The sample taken for sequencing was peripheral blood or thyroid tissue (not recorded which). All receptors derive from a woman aged 50 to 60 with Graves' hyperthyroidism.

V is TRBV20-1 and J is TRBJ1-2; D is possibly TRBD1 (5 bases). Deletions cut 6 bases from V and 2 bases from J, with 10 bases between. The CDR3 is 12 residues long. Germline V gene lookup returns CDR1 DFQATT and CDR2 SNEGSKA (reference sequence). The CDR3, as DNA: TGCAGTGCCCTTAAGGGGAACTATGGCTACACCTTC. This gives the protein CSALKGNYGYTF.

This clonotype was seen repeatedly, ten times or more. Written as DNA, the CDR3 is TGTGCCACCAGGGGAAAGAGTCTCCTCAACTATGGCTACACCTTC. It is translated as CATRGKSLLNYGYTF. The chain employs TRBV24-1 and TRBJ1-2; D unclear. V was trimmed by 7 bases and J by 2 bases, leaving 16 bases between them. This CDR3 comprises 15 residues. CDR1 is KGHDR and CDR2 is SFDVKD in the germline V gene.

This clonotype occurred many times. The V and J genes are TRBV4-1 and TRBJ2-2; no clear D gene. Trimming shortened V by 0 bases and J by 11 bases, and 10 bases separated the two germline ends. CDR1 and CDR2 from the germline V gene are MGHRA and YSYEKL. This CDR3 spans 13 amino acids. The CDR3 DNA reads as TGCGCCAGCAGCCAAGATCTTGCGCGTGAGCTGTTTTTT. Its protein is CASSQDLARELFF.

This sequence joins TRBV20-1 and TRBJ2-7, with TRBD2 matching over 13 bases. Losses at the gene ends were 3 bases for V and 7 bases for J; bases not matched to a gene: 6. This CDR3 region has 14 residues. Germline values: CDR1 DFQATT, CDR2 SNEGSKA (reference sequence). The CDR3 nucleotides are TGCAGTGCTAGTGGACTAGCGGGAGTGCGGGAGCAGTACTTC. Amino acids: CSASGLAGVREQYF.

This clonotype was detected a few times. DNA of the CDR3: TGTGCCAGCAGCTTAGTTGTAGGTCCCCAAGAGACCCAGTACTTC. Translated, it gives CASSLVVGPQETQYF. V gene TRBV7-2 combines with J gene TRBJ2-5; no clear D. CDR3 length equals 15 residues. The V and J ends lost 1 base and 1 base respectively, with 10 bases between them. From germline, CDR1 is SGHTA and CDR2 FQGNSA.

The J gene is TRBJ1-6, the V gene TRBV7-8, with 7 bases that match TRBD1. Germline loops: CDR1 SGHVS, CDR2 FQNEAQ. V gave up 5 bases and J gave up 9 bases; unmatched junction bases: 7. The CDR3 totals 14 residues. CDR3 coding DNA: TGTGCCAGCAGCATCGGACAGGCGAGTTCACCCCTCCACTTT. Protein sequence: CASSIGQASSPLHF.

The chain joins TRBV10-3 to TRBJ2-6, with D maybe TRBD1 (6 bases). CDR3 length: 15 amino acids. CDR1 ENHRY and CDR2 SYGVKD come from the germline V gene. V was cut by 4 bases and J by 0 bases, with 7 bases left in between. The CDR3 sequence: CAISGTVSGANVLTF. In DNA, the CDR3 is TGTGCCATCAGTGGGACAGTCTCTGGGGCCAACGTCCTGACTTTC.

CDR3 sequence reads: CSVARGQGGNYGYTF. The DNA of the CDR3 is TGCAGCGTAGCCAGGGGACAGGGCGGGAACTATGGCTACACCTTC. This chain connects TRBV29-1 to TRBJ1-2; 9 positions agree with TRBD1. CDR3 length: 15 residues. Per the germline V gene, CDR1 is SQVTM and CDR2 is ANQGSEA. V lost 6 bases, J lost 2 bases, and 10 bases stayed unmatched.